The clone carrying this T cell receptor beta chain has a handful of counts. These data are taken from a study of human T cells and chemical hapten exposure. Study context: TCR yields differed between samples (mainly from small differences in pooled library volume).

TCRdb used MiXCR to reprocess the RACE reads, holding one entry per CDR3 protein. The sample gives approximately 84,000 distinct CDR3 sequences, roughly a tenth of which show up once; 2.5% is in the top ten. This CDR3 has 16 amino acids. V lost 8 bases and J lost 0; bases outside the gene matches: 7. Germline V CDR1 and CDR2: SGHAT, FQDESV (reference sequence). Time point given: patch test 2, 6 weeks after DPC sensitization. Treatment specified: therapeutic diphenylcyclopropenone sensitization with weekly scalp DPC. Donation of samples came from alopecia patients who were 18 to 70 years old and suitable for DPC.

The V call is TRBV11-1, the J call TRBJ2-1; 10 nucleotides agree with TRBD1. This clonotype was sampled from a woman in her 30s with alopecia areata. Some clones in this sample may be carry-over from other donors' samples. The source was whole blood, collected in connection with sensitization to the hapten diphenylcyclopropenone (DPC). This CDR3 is CASLGTGDSSYNEQFF. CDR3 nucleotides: TGTGCCAGCTTGGGGACAGGGGACAGCTCCTACAATGAGCAGTTCTTC.